Listed below are T cell receptor beta chains from one sample, sequenced in a study of blood T cell repertoires in COVID-19. TCRdb's table, derived via immunoSEQ multiplex PCR, lists solely in-frame clones and lacks some. The top ten clones hold 9.5% to 13% of a sample with 70,000 or so clones, 87% of them seen once. Sequencing used peripheral blood. The receptor set was obtained from a woman aged 18 to 35 with acute or convalescent COVID-19. The CDR3 runs from the conserved cysteine through the conserved F or W. D genes are given only for firm matches. Size tells how often a clone was seen (once, few, many) or the class of an expanded clone, and some rows leave it out.

clone_size,d_call,j_call,v_call,cdr3_aa,cdr3_nt
.,.,TRBJ2-1,TRBV7-2,CASSLAGLSNNEQFF,TGTGCCAGCAGCTTAGCAGGACTATCCAACAATGAGCAGTTCTTC
.,.,TRBJ1-6,TRBV5-6,CASSLDSSSPLHF,TGTGCCAGCAGCCTGGACAGTTCATCACCCCTCCACTTT
.,.,TRBJ2-1,TRBV5-1,CASSLDGAYNEQFF,TGCGCCAGCAGCTTGGATGGAGCCTACAATGAGCAGTTCTTC
.,TRBD1,TRBJ1-2,TRBV6-5,CASSYGTGGDYGYTF,TGTGCCAGCAGTTACGGGACAGGGGGCGACTATGGCTACACCTTC
.,TRBD1,TRBJ2-1,TRBV28,CASRPDRGVYNEQFF,TGTGCCAGCAGACCGGACAGGGGTGTCTACAATGAGCAGTTCTTC
.,.,TRBJ2-1,TRBV12-3/TRBV12-4,CASSYRGGNEQFF,TGTGCCAGCAGTTACAGGGGAGGCAATGAGCAGTTCTTC
.,TRBD2,TRBJ2-1,TRBV10-3,CANGRGGEQFF,TGTGCCAACGGGAGGGGAGGGGAGCAGTTCTTC
.,TRBD1,TRBJ1-4,TRBV5-5,CASSLAGQGYEKLFF,TGTGCCAGCAGCTTGGCGGGACAGGGGTATGAAAAACTGTTTTTT
.,TRBD2,TRBJ2-1,TRBV14,CASSQPGLADYNEQFF,TGTGCCAGCAGCCAACCGGGACTAGCGGATTACAATGAGCAGTTCTTC
.,TRBD1,TRBJ1-1,TRBV29-1,CSVGDRSTEAFF,TGCAGCGTGGGGGACAGGTCAACTGAAGCTTTCTTT
.,TRBD2,TRBJ2-2,TRBV15,CATSRDVAGGPGGELFF,TGTGCCACCAGCAGAGATGTGGCGGGAGGGCCTGGCGGGGAGCTGTTTTTT
.,.,TRBJ2-1,TRBV15,CATSNYPPAGSYNEQFF,TGTGCCACCAGCAATTACCCTCCAGCGGGTTCCTACAATGAGCAGTTCTTC
.,.,TRBJ1-2,TRBV12-3/TRBV12-4,CASSWASSYGYTF,TGTGCCAGCAGCTGGGCCTCAAGCTATGGCTACACCTTC
.,TRBD1,TRBJ1-1,TRBV19,CASEDRVNTEAFF,TGTGCCAGTGAGGACAGGGTGAACACTGAAGCTTTCTTT
.,.,TRBJ2-3,TRBV11-3,CASSLASSTDTQYF,TGTGCCAGCAGCTTAGCGTCTAGCACAGATACGCAGTATTTT
.,TRBD1,TRBJ1-2,TRBV18,CASSSDRGSYGYTF,TGTGCCAGCTCATCGGACAGGGGGAGCTATGGCTACACCTTC
once,TRBD1,TRBJ2-7,TRBV28,CASSFVTGGEQYF,TGTGCCAGCAGTTTCGTCACAGGGGGCGAGCAGTACTTC
.,.,TRBJ1-4,TRBV4-1,CASSQDPSATNEKLFF,TGCGCCAGCAGCCAAGATCCCAGTGCAACTAATGAAAAACTGTTTTTT
.,TRBD2,TRBJ2-1,TRBV28,CASRHRTSGRNEQFF,TGTGCCAGCAGACATAGGACTAGCGGCCGCAATGAGCAGTTCTTC
once,TRBD1,TRBJ1-2,TRBV7-9,CASSGDRDYGYTF,TGTGCCAGCAGCGGTGACAGGGACTATGGCTACACCTTC
.,.,TRBJ1-2,TRBV12-3/TRBV12-4,CASSSDAGYGYTF,TGTGCCAGCAGTTCGGACGCGGGCTATGGCTACACCTTC
.,.,TRBJ1-1,TRBV7-9,CASSPGTNTEAFF,TGTGCCAGCAGCCCGGGAACGAACACTGAAGCTTTCTTT
.,.,TRBJ1-1,TRBV12-3/TRBV12-4,CASTQASYTEAFF,TGTGCCAGCACCCAGGCCTCCTACACTGAAGCTTTCTTT
.,.,TRBJ1-5,TRBV6-5,CASSPGIGNHQPQHF,TGTGCCAGCAGCCCCGGGATCGGGAACCATCAGCCCCAGCATTTT
.,.,TRBJ1-3,TRBV19,CASSRQGYGNTIYF,TGTGCCAGTAGTCGTCAGGGGTATGGAAACACCATATATTTT
once,.,TRBJ1-5,TRBV19,CASRGSNQPQHF,TGTGCCAGTAGGGGCAGCAATCAGCCCCAGCATTTT
.,TRBD2,TRBJ2-5,TRBV28,CASSSPTSGLQETQYF,TGTGCCAGCAGTTCCCCGACTAGCGGGCTTCAAGAGACCCAGTACTTC
once,.,TRBJ2-5,TRBV18,CASSPLNLRGETQYF,TGTGCCAGCTCACCTCTAAACTTAAGGGGAGAGACCCAGTACTTC
few,.,TRBJ1-1,TRBV29-1,CSVTGEEMDTEAFF,TGCAGCGTGACGGGGGAGGAAATGGACACTGAAGCTTTCTTT
.,.,TRBJ1-6,TRBV28,CASSSNGESPLHF,TGTGCCAGCAGTTCGAATGGGGAGTCACCCCTCCACTTT
.,TRBD1,TRBJ1-2,TRBV12-3/TRBV12-4,CASSVGQGYGYTF,TGTGCCAGCAGTGTAGGACAGGGCTATGGCTACACCTTC
.,.,TRBJ1-2,TRBV19,CASSITGRLNYGYTF,TGTGCCAGTAGTATAACCGGGAGATTAAACTATGGCTACACCTTC
.,TRBD2,TRBJ2-2,TRBV9,CASSVGLAGNTGELFF,TGTGCCAGCAGCGTAGGACTAGCGGGAAACACCGGGGAGCTGTTTTTT
.,TRBD1,TRBJ2-4,TRBV15,CATSRAGTGNIQYF,TGTGCCACCAGCAGAGCCGGGACAGGAAACATTCAGTACTTC
.,TRBD2,TRBJ2-1,TRBV4-1,CASSHSASGGANEQFF,TGCGCCAGCAGCCATTCCGCTAGCGGGGGGGCCAATGAGCAGTTCTTC
.,.,TRBJ2-5,TRBV18,CASSPSTSQETQYF,TGTGCCAGCTCACCGTCGACAAGCCAAGAGACCCAGTACTTC
.,TRBD1,TRBJ2-1,TRBV15,CATSRDRTGPYNEQFF,TGTGCCACCAGCAGAGATAGGACAGGGCCCTACAATGAGCAGTTCTTC
.,TRBD1,TRBJ1-2,TRBV9,CASSVGQGQGYTF,TGTGCCAGCAGCGTAGGACAGGGTCAAGGCTACACCTTC
.,TRBD2,TRBJ2-3,TRBV6-1,CASSARRGGSTDTQYF,TGTGCCAGCAGTGCCCGGCGGGGGGGTAGTACAGATACGCAGTATTTT
.,.,TRBJ1-2,TRBV6-1,CASSEDQNRLRGYTF,TGTGCCAGCAGTGAAGACCAGAACAGGCTCCGTGGCTACACCTTC
once,TRBD2,TRBJ2-7,TRBV4-3,CASSQSEGRAYEQYF,TGCGCCAGCAGCCAATCCGAGGGGAGGGCCTACGAGCAGTACTTC
.,.,TRBJ2-3,TRBV4-1,CASSQDSSTDTQYF,TGCGCCAGCAGCCAAGATTCAAGCACAGATACGCAGTATTTT
.,TRBD2,TRBJ2-1,TRBV6-5,CASSIGTSGSNEQFF,TGTGCCAGCAGCATAGGGACTAGCGGGTCTAATGAGCAGTTCTTC